This T cell receptor beta chain was sequenced in a study of cytomegalovirus exposure and HLA in healthy donors. Across the whole study: The platform used for the 120 or so validation repertoires matched that of the roughly 630 first-cohort repertoires, a later analysis reported.

Germline loops: CDR1 SGHVS, CDR2 FQNEAQ. V dropped 6 bases and J dropped 8; count of bases not matched to a gene: 7. This CDR3 contains 14 residues. Study-wide results and caveats: In vitro work confirmed that a few CMV-associated chains recognize CMV antigens. Cytomegalovirus association was assigned to more than 150 TCR beta chains. It was reported that the classifier diagnosed cytomegalovirus status with high specificity and sensitivity in both the original and validation cohorts.

Some clones are missing from TCRdb's copy, which holds only in-frame ones; the method was immunoSEQ multiplex PCR. The sample yields tens of thousands of clones, 85% seen once. On this clone: As yet, its antigen is unknown.

The chain links TRBV7-8 to TRBJ1-4, with TRBD1 matching over 9 bases. The clonotype originates from a man aged 18 to 29 in good health and CMV-seropositive. Source material: PBMCs. Here the CDR3 DNA reads TGTGCCAGCAGTCCCGACAGGGGGGGAGAAAAACTGTTTTTT. Translated, it gives CASSPDRGGEKLFF.